Each of the 13 T cell receptor beta chains below was sequenced from the same sample in a study of blood T cell repertoires in COVID-19. Sequenced by immunoSEQ multiplex PCR; TCRdb stores in-frame clones only, minus some. The sample lists about 370,000 clones, 80% to 90% seen once, with 1% in the top ten. Sequences were obtained from PBMCs or T cells enriched from blood (not recorded which). Receptors originate from a man aged 18-30 years who had recovered from COVID-19.

V and J are TRBV30 and TRBJ1-6, with 9 bases fitting TRBD1. CDR1 is GTSNPN, CDR2 SVGIG, per germline (reference sequence). V gave up 2 bases and J gave up 10 bases; unmatched junction bases: 9. The CDR3 is 15 residues long. This CDR3 reads CAWSLPGTGRSPLHF. CDR3 sequence (DNA): TGTGCCTGGAGTCTTCCCGGGACAGGGCGATCACCCCTCCACTTT.

The V gene is TRBV2, the J gene TRBJ1-5, with 10 bases fitting TRBD1. Looked up from germline, CDR1 is SNHLY and CDR2 is FYNNEI. The CDR3 totals 14 residues. With 8 bases clipped from V and 5 bases from J, the junction kept 6 bases outside the gene matches. CDR3 sequence reads: CASGVDRGHQPQHF. The CDR3 nucleotides read TGTGCCAGCGGTGTCGACAGGGGGCATCAGCCCCAGCATTTT.

The chain carries TRBV2 and TRBJ2-2; TRBD1 aligns across 8 bases. After removal of 7 bases from V and 6 bases from J, the junction contained 7 bases not matched to a gene. The length of the CDR3 is 14 residues. The germline gives CDR1 SNHLY, CDR2 FYNNEI. The CDR3 DNA is TGTGCCAGCACCGGACAGGGTTCATCCGGGGAGCTGTTTTTT. It is translated as CASTGQGSSGELFF.

The chain has TRBV5-1 and TRBJ1-3, with a possible D match to TRBD1 (6 bases). Looked up from germline, CDR1 is SGHRS and CDR2 is YFSETQ. Trimming cost V 3 bases and J 0 bases, with 7 bases left between them. The CDR3 spans 14 residues. This CDR3 is CASSSDSSGNTIYF. The CDR3, as DNA: TGCGCCAGCAGCTCGGACAGCTCTGGAAACACCATATATTTT. The whole variable domain, filled in from reference TRBV5-1 and TRBJ1-3, reads KAGVTQTPRYLIKTRGQQVTLSCSPISGHRSVSWYQQTPGQGLQFLFEYFSETQRNKGNFPGRFSGRQFSNSRSEMNVSTLELGDSALYLCASSSDSSGNTIYFGEGSWLTVV.

The table lists this clone with a few counts. The chain couples TRBV7-9 to TRBJ2-2; 14 bases are a match to TRBD2. Germline values: CDR1 SEHNR, CDR2 FQNEAQ (reference sequence). The CDR3 is 16 residues long. V lost 9 bases and J lost 7; bases outside the gene matches: 10. The CDR3 DNA reads as TGTGCCAGTCAGTCGGGACTAGCGGGAGTCGACGGGGAGCTGTTTTTT. This translates into CASQSGLAGVDGELFF.

The chain joins TRBV6-1 to TRBJ1-1; weak D call: TRBD1 (6 bases). Germline V gene sequence: CDR1 MNHNS, CDR2 SASEGT. The CDR3 sequence is 16 residues long. The ends were cut back, 1 base at V and 4 bases at J, with 16 bases in the middle. The CDR3 sequence is CASSEVLTGSGTEAFF. CDR3 in DNA: TGTGCCAGCAGTGAAGTCCTCACAGGGAGCGGCACTGAAGCTTTCTTT.

As concerns this clone: This CDR3 is also generated by other DNA sequences in the sample. The chain carries TRBV5-8 and TRBJ1-1, with unresolved D. CDR1 is SGHTS, CDR2 YDEGEE, per germline. CDR3 length equals 14 residues. Trimming cost V 1 base and J 0 bases, with 7 bases left between them. In nucleotides, the CDR3 is TGTGCCAGCAGCTTGTCGGTGATGAACACTGAAGCTTTCTTT. Translation: CASSLSVMNTEAFF.

The chain couples TRBV3-1 (or the pseudogene TRBV3-2) to TRBJ2-3, with 9 bases lining up with TRBD2. Trimming at V came to 1 base and at J to 5 bases, leaving 1 base not matched to a gene. CDR1 and CDR2 from the germline V gene are LGHDT and YNNKEL (reference sequence). The CDR3 contains 14 residues. CDR3 sequence (DNA): TGTGCCAGCAGCCAAGTGCGGGGGGGAGATACGCAGTATTTT. Translating it yields CASSQVRGGDTQYF.

The CDR3 DNA follows: TGTGCCACCAGCCCAGGGGGCTGGGAGGGCATTCAGTACTTC. Its protein product is CATSPGGWEGIQYF. The chain carries TRBV24-1 and TRBJ2-4; D is perhaps TRBD1 (8 bases). Germline assignment: CDR1 KGHDR and CDR2 SFDVKD. The germline V and J ends were trimmed by 7 bases and 9 bases, with 18 bases remaining between them. This CDR3 is built from 14 residues.

This clone appeared once. The V call is TRBV28, the J call TRBJ2-7, with TRBD2 identical over 11 bases. Trimming at V came to 5 bases and at J to 6 bases, leaving 3 bases not matched to a gene. The CDR3 totals 13 residues. The germline gives CDR1 MDHEN, CDR2 SYDVKM. In nucleotides, the CDR3 is TGTGCCAGCAGTCCTGGACTAGCGGGCGAGCAGTACTTC. As protein: CASSPGLAGEQYF.

This chain links TRBV18 with TRBJ1-3, with 10 bases matching TRBD1. The CDR3 covers 19 residues. V trimming: 2 bases; J trimming: 0 bases; junction bases outside the gene matches: 10. The germline V gene encodes CDR1 KGHSH and CDR2 LQKENI. The CDR3 DNA reads TGTGCCAGCTCACCAGCCTTGGGACAGGGGCTAAACTCTGGAAACACCATATATTTT. Translating gives CASSPALGQGLNSGNTIYF.

The CDR3 nucleotides are TGTGCCAGTACCGGCTTAGGGGGAGCTCAGCCCCAGCATTTT. Amino acids: CASTGLGGAQPQHF. This chain links TRBV19 with TRBJ1-5; TRBD1 might be the D (6 bases). Per the germline V gene, CDR1 is LNHDA and CDR2 is SQIVND (reference sequence). Trimming left V 7 bases short and J 6 bases short, with 16 bases between. The CDR3 runs to 14 residues.

The chain joins TRBV2 to TRBJ1-1; 9 positions match TRBD1. The CDR3 sequence is 15 residues long. Germline assignment: CDR1 SNHLY and CDR2 FYNNEI. V was clipped by 6 bases and J by 4 bases; unmatched bases: 9. The CDR3 reads CASRPGQGGSTEAFF. CDR3 nucleotides: TGTGCCAGCAGACCGGGACAGGGAGGTAGCACTGAAGCTTTCTTT.